Listed below are T cell receptor beta chains from one sample, sequenced in a study of Ad26.COV2.S vaccination and SARS-CoV-2 variants. Assay used: immunoSEQ multiplex PCR; TCRdb lists only in-frame clones, some missing. The sample yields some 480,000 clones, roughly 89% seen once. Sequences were derived from peripheral blood, sampled in a trial of Ad26.COV2.S vaccine versus placebo. The source of these receptors is a person aged 18-60 years who received the Ad26.COV2.S COVID-19 vaccine or a placebo. CDR3s include the opening cysteine and the closing phenylalanine or tryptophan. The D gene is left open where the match is weak. Only some rows state a clone size, as once, few, many or a class for expanded clones.

CDR3nt: TGTGCCAGTAGTATGCATCCGGGGGCGGGTGGGGAGACCCAGTACTTC
CDR3aa: CASSMHPGAGGETQYF
abundance: -
j_gene: TRBJ2-5
d_gene: -
v_gene: TRBV19

CDR3nt: TGTGCCAGCAGCTCCGACCCCGTTGGGGGCTACACCTTC
CDR3aa: CASSSDPVGGYTF
abundance: -
j_gene: TRBJ1-2
d_gene: -
v_gene: TRBV6-1

CDR3nt: TGTGCCAGCAGTTATGTGGATGAGCAGTTCTTC
CDR3aa: CASSYVDEQFF
abundance: -
j_gene: TRBJ2-1
d_gene: -
v_gene: TRBV6-2/TRBV6-3

CDR3nt: TGTGCCAGCAGGACCGGTGGGGGGCGCGAGCAGTACTTC
CDR3aa: CASRTGGGREQYF
abundance: once
j_gene: TRBJ2-7
d_gene: -
v_gene: TRBV6-5

CDR3nt: TGTGCCAGCAGCTTAGATGAGAGAAACACTGAAGCTTTCTTT
CDR3aa: CASSLDERNTEAFF
abundance: -
j_gene: TRBJ1-1
d_gene: -
v_gene: TRBV7-8

CDR3nt: TGCAGCGTTGGTGACAGGGGAGGGTCACCCCTCCACTTT
CDR3aa: CSVGDRGGSPLHF
abundance: -
j_gene: TRBJ1-6
d_gene: TRBD1
v_gene: TRBV29-1

CDR3nt: TGTGCCAGCAGCGTAGCGCCGACGGGGTATGGCTACACCTTC
CDR3aa: CASSVAPTGYGYTF
abundance: -
j_gene: TRBJ1-2
d_gene: -
v_gene: TRBV9

CDR3nt: TGTGCCATCTCCCTAGGGAGACACCCAAACACCGAAGCTTTCTTT
CDR3aa: CAISLGRHPNTEAFF
abundance: -
j_gene: TRBJ1-1
d_gene: -
v_gene: TRBV28

CDR3nt: TGTGCCAGCAGTTTCCCCGGAAGGGTTGGAAACGCCATATATTTT
CDR3aa: CASSFPGRVGNAIYF
abundance: -
j_gene: TRBJ1-3
d_gene: -
v_gene: TRBV28

CDR3nt: TGTGCCAGTAGTACCCGAGCGGGGACCGGGGAGCTGTTTTTT
CDR3aa: CASSTRAGTGELFF
abundance: -
j_gene: TRBJ2-2
d_gene: TRBD2
v_gene: TRBV19

CDR3nt: TGTGCCAGCAGGCCTAGCGGCCTCGCTGGAAACCAAGAGACCCAGTACTTC
CDR3aa: CASRPSGLAGNQETQYF
abundance: -
j_gene: TRBJ2-5
d_gene: TRBD2
v_gene: TRBV27

CDR3nt: TGTGCCAGCAGATGGACAGGAGTGTCCTACGAGCAGTACTTC
CDR3aa: CASRWTGVSYEQYF
abundance: -
j_gene: TRBJ2-7
d_gene: TRBD1
v_gene: TRBV27

CDR3nt: TGTGCCAGCAGTTTATTAGGCGCCGGGGAGCTGTTTTTT
CDR3aa: CASSLLGAGELFF
abundance: -
j_gene: TRBJ2-2
d_gene: -
v_gene: TRBV28

CDR3nt: TGTGCCTGGACAGGGGGCATCACAGATACGCAGTATTTT
CDR3aa: CAWTGGITDTQYF
abundance: -
j_gene: TRBJ2-3
d_gene: TRBD1
v_gene: TRBV30

CDR3nt: TGTGCCAGCAGCGACAGGGGGCGAGTGTACTTC
CDR3aa: CASSDRGRVYF
abundance: -
j_gene: TRBJ2-5
d_gene: TRBD1
v_gene: TRBV12-3/TRBV12-4

CDR3nt: TGCAGTGCGCGCGGAACCGGGGAGCTGTTTTTT
CDR3aa: CSARGTGELFF
abundance: -
j_gene: TRBJ2-2
d_gene: -
v_gene: TRBV20-1

CDR3nt: TGTGCCAGCAGTCCTAGCGGGAGGGCCCTGTACAATGAGCAGTTCTTC
CDR3aa: CASSPSGRALYNEQFF
abundance: -
j_gene: TRBJ2-1
d_gene: TRBD2
v_gene: TRBV9

CDR3nt: TGTGCAAGTCGCTCCCTCCCTGGAAACACCATATATTTT
CDR3aa: CASRSLPGNTIYF
abundance: -
j_gene: TRBJ1-3
d_gene: -
v_gene: TRBV12-2

CDR3nt: TGCAGCGTTGGCCGGGAGGGCTATGGCTACACCTTC
CDR3aa: CSVGREGYGYTF
abundance: -
j_gene: TRBJ1-2
d_gene: -
v_gene: TRBV29-1

CDR3nt: TGTGCCAGCAGCCCGTTTGCGGGGTCCTACAATGAGCAGTTCTTC
CDR3aa: CASSPFAGSYNEQFF
abundance: -
j_gene: TRBJ2-1
d_gene: -
v_gene: TRBV11-3

CDR3nt: TGTGCCAGCAGCCTACCCCGGACCAACTATGGCTACACCTTC
CDR3aa: CASSLPRTNYGYTF
abundance: -
j_gene: TRBJ1-2
d_gene: -
v_gene: TRBV7-2

CDR3nt: TGTGCCAGTAGTATCCTCGGACTAGCGGGAGCAGATTCCTACAATGAGCAGTTCTTC
CDR3aa: CASSILGLAGADSYNEQFF
abundance: -
j_gene: TRBJ2-1
d_gene: TRBD2
v_gene: TRBV19

CDR3nt: TGTGCCAGCAGCTTAGTCGGGACGAACTACAATGAGCAGTTCTTC
CDR3aa: CASSLVGTNYNEQFF
abundance: -
j_gene: TRBJ2-1
d_gene: -
v_gene: TRBV13

CDR3nt: TGTGCCAGCAGTACCTGGGACCTAGTCCGCCAAGAGACCCAGTACTTC
CDR3aa: CASSTWDLVRQETQYF
abundance: -
j_gene: TRBJ2-5
d_gene: -
v_gene: TRBV27

CDR3nt: TGTGCCAGCAGCTACCTGGCGGGGGGATACGAGCAGTACTTC
CDR3aa: CASSYLAGGYEQYF
abundance: -
j_gene: TRBJ2-7
d_gene: TRBD2
v_gene: TRBV5-4

CDR3nt: TGTGCCAGCAGTTTATCTCCGCCCCTTGCCCGTGCGGAGACCCAGTACTTC
CDR3aa: CASSLSPPLARAETQYF
abundance: -
j_gene: TRBJ2-5
d_gene: -
v_gene: TRBV27

CDR3nt: TGTGCCAGCAGTCCCAGACTAGCGGGAGGACCCTACAATGAGCAGTTCTTC
CDR3aa: CASSPRLAGGPYNEQFF
abundance: -
j_gene: TRBJ2-1
d_gene: TRBD2
v_gene: TRBV27

CDR3nt: TGTGCCAGCAGCTTAGGACTAGCGGGAGACCAAGAGACCCAGTACTTC
CDR3aa: CASSLGLAGDQETQYF
abundance: -
j_gene: TRBJ2-5
d_gene: TRBD2
v_gene: TRBV7-6

CDR3nt: TGCAGCGTAGGCTTTCGGGACATCGGAAACACCATATATTTT
CDR3aa: CSVGFRDIGNTIYF
abundance: -
j_gene: TRBJ1-3
d_gene: -
v_gene: TRBV29-1

CDR3nt: TGTGCCAGCAACGCACTTCCAGGGACAGGAAACACCATATATTTT
CDR3aa: CASNALPGTGNTIYF
abundance: -
j_gene: TRBJ1-3
d_gene: -
v_gene: TRBV28

CDR3nt: TGTGCCAGCAGCTTAGGACAGGGGCGGTCTGAAGCTTTCTTT
CDR3aa: CASSLGQGRSEAFF
abundance: once
j_gene: TRBJ1-1
d_gene: TRBD1
v_gene: TRBV7-8

CDR3nt: TGTGCCAGCAGCGTCCGGGACGGTTCCCTCACAGATACGCAGTATTTT
CDR3aa: CASSVRDGSLTDTQYF
abundance: -
j_gene: TRBJ2-3
d_gene: -
v_gene: TRBV9

CDR3nt: TGTGCCACGTGGGGCGTTTCGGCCCGCGAGCTGTTTTTT
CDR3aa: CATWGVSARELFF
abundance: -
j_gene: TRBJ2-2
d_gene: -
v_gene: TRBV12-3/TRBV12-4

CDR3nt: TGTGCCAGCAGCTTAGACAATGAGCAGTTCTTC
CDR3aa: CASSLDNEQFF
abundance: few
j_gene: TRBJ2-1
d_gene: -
v_gene: TRBV7-2

CDR3nt: TGTGCCAGCAGAGACGGAGGGGTGAACACTGAAGCTTTCTTT
CDR3aa: CASRDGGVNTEAFF
abundance: -
j_gene: TRBJ1-1
d_gene: -
v_gene: TRBV6-6

CDR3nt: TGTGCCAGCAGCTTAGCCGCGAGGTCCGATGAGCAGTTCTTC
CDR3aa: CASSLAARSDEQFF
abundance: -
j_gene: TRBJ2-1
d_gene: -
v_gene: TRBV13

CDR3nt: TGTGCCTGGAGTTCGGGGGTCGGCTACGAGCAGTACTTC
CDR3aa: CAWSSGVGYEQYF
abundance: few
j_gene: TRBJ2-7
d_gene: -
v_gene: TRBV30

CDR3nt: TGTGCCAGCAGTTTAGGGGGCGCCGTTAATCAGCCCCAGCATTTT
CDR3aa: CASSLGGAVNQPQHF
abundance: once
j_gene: TRBJ1-5
d_gene: -
v_gene: TRBV28

CDR3nt: TGTGCCAGCAGTTCTAGCGGGAGGGCCCCAACCTACAATGAGCAGTTCTTC
CDR3aa: CASSSSGRAPTYNEQFF
abundance: -
j_gene: TRBJ2-1
d_gene: TRBD2
v_gene: TRBV28

CDR3nt: TGTGCCACCAAATATGTTGGGGCTGGTTACAATGAGCAGTTCTTC
CDR3aa: CATKYVGAGYNEQFF
abundance: -
j_gene: TRBJ2-1
d_gene: -
v_gene: TRBV6-5

CDR3nt: TGTGCCAGCAGCTTTACCCGGGACAGGCCCCCAACGGGGGAGCTGTTTTTT
CDR3aa: CASSFTRDRPPTGELFF
abundance: few
j_gene: TRBJ2-2
d_gene: TRBD1
v_gene: TRBV11-3

CDR3nt: TGTGCCAGCAGTCGAAATACAGGGGTCAGCACAGATACGCAGTATTTT
CDR3aa: CASSRNTGVSTDTQYF
abundance: -
j_gene: TRBJ2-3
d_gene: TRBD1
v_gene: TRBV6-6

CDR3nt: TGTGCCAGCAGTCGACAGGGGGAGTCCACTGAAGCTTTCTTT
CDR3aa: CASSRQGESTEAFF
abundance: -
j_gene: TRBJ1-1
d_gene: TRBD1
v_gene: TRBV7-9

CDR3nt: TGTGCCAGCTCACCCGGACTAGCGGGCGCCTACAATGAGCAGTTCTTC
CDR3aa: CASSPGLAGAYNEQFF
abundance: -
j_gene: TRBJ2-1
d_gene: TRBD2
v_gene: TRBV18

CDR3nt: TGTGCCACCAGTGAACCGGGATCGTCTCGGCAGTACTTC
CDR3aa: CATSEPGSSRQYF
abundance: -
j_gene: TRBJ2-7
d_gene: -
v_gene: TRBV24-1